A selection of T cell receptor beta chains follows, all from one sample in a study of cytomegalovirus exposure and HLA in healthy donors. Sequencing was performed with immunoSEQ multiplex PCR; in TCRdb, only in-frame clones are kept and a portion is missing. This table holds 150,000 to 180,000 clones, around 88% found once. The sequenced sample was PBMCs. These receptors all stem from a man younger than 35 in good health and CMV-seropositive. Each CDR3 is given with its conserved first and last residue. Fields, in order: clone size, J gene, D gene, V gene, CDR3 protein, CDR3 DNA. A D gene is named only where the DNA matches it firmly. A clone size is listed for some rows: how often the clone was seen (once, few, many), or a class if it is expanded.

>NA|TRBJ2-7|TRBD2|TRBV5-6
CASSSGTSGRYEQYF
TGTGCCAGCAGCTCCGGGACTAGCGGGAGATACGAGCAGTACTTC
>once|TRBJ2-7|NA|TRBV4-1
CASSQGVSGNYEQYF
TGCGCCAGCAGCCAAGGAGTTAGCGGAAACTACGAGCAGTACTTC
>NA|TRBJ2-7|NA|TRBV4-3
CASSQGSPYEQYF
TGCGCCAGCAGCCAGGGCAGTCCCTACGAGCAGTACTTC
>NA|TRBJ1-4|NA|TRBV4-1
CASSPSDIAGKLFF
TGCGCCAGCAGCCCCTCCGACATCGCCGGAAAGCTGTTTTTT
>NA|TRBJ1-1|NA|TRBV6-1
CASSEVSRTEAFF
TGTGCCAGCAGTGAAGTAAGCCGCACTGAAGCTTTCTTT
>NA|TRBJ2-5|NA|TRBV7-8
CASSLVHRGARETQYF
TGTGCCAGCAGCTTAGTCCACCGTGGAGCTCGGGAGACCCAGTACTTC
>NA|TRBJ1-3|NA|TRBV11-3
CASSLDSRRRNTIYF
TGTGCCAGCAGCTTAGACAGCCGGCGGCGAAACACCATATATTTT
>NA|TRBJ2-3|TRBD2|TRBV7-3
CASSPTPFTSGGPSSGTDTQYF
TGTGCCAGCAGCCCGACCCCATTCACTAGCGGGGGGCCTTCCTCGGGCACAGATACGCAGTATTTT
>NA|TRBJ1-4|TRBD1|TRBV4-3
CASSQPGGNEKLFF
TGCGCCAGCAGCCAACCAGGGGGGAATGAAAAACTGTTTTTT
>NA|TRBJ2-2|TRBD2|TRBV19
CASSIGLAGADTGELFF
TGTGCCAGTAGTATCGGACTAGCGGGGGCCGACACCGGGGAGCTGTTTTTT
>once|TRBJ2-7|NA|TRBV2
CLYPSLYEQYF
TGTCTCTATCCGTCCCTCTACGAGCAGTACTTC
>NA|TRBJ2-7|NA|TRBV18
CASSGVYEQYF
TGTGCCAGCTCCGGGGTTTACGAGCAGTACTTC
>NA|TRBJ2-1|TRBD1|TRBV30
CAVRLRGRGNEQFF
TGTGCCGTCCGGTTAAGGGGGCGTGGGAATGAGCAGTTCTTC
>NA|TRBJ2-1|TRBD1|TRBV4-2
CASTVPGQGAYEQFF
TGTGCCAGCACCGTTCCGGGACAGGGGGCTTATGAGCAGTTCTTC
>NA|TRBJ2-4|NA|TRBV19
CASSESGGAKNIQYF
TGTGCCAGTAGTGAATCAGGGGGGGCCAAAAACATTCAGTACTTC
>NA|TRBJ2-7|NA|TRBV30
CAWRGPSYEQYF
TGTGCCTGGAGGGGGCCCTCCTACGAGCAGTACTTC
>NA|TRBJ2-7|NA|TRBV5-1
CASSLPSSPYEQYF
TGCGCCAGCAGCCTACCCTCCTCACCCTACGAGCAGTACTTC
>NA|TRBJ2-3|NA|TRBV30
CARSDISTQYF
TGTGCCCGCTCCGACATAAGTACGCAGTATTTT
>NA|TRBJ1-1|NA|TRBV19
CASMGSWNTEAFF
TGTGCCAGTATGGGCAGTTGGAACACTGAAGCTTTCTTT
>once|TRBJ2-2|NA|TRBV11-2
CASSPALRDNTGELFF
TGTGCCAGCAGCCCCGCCCTCAGGGATAACACCGGGGAGCTGTTTTTT
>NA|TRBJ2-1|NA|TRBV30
CAWSVGAGLAYNEQFF
TGTGCCTGGAGTGTAGGGGCGGGACTGGCCTACAATGAGCAGTTCTTC
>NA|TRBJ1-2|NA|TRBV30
CAWSPYPSSYGYTF
TGTGCCTGGAGTCCATACCCCTCTAGCTATGGCTACACCTTC
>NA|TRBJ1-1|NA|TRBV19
CASSSRVEAFF
TGTGCCAGTAGTAGCAGGGTTGAGGCTTTCTTT
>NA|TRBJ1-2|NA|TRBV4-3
CASSQDSTGTHRDGYTF
TGCGCCAGCAGCCAAGACTCCACCGGGACACATAGGGATGGCTACACCTTC
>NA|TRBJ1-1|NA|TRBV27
CASSLSAGRRATEAFF
TGTGCCAGCAGTTTATCCGCGGGGAGGAGGGCCACTGAAGCTTTCTTT
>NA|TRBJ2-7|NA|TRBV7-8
CASSPGRVRHEQYF
TGTGCCAGCAGCCCGGGCAGGGTTCGACACGAGCAGTACTTC
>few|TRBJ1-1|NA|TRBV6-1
CASTEAENTEAFF
TGTGCCAGCACCGAGGCCGAGAACACTGAAGCTTTCTTT
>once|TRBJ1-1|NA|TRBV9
CASSPGRGGSTEAFF
TGTGCCAGCAGCCCCGGCCGGGGAGGGAGCACTGAAGCTTTCTTT
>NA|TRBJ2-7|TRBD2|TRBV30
CAWATLAGGQSEQYF
TGTGCCTGGGCCACCCTAGCGGGAGGCCAGAGCGAGCAGTACTTC
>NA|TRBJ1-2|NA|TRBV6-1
CASSEEGPEEYGYTF
TGTGCCAGCAGTGAAGAGGGGCCCGAGGAATATGGCTACACCTTC
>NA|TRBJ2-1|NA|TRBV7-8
CASSPGEGGKNEQFF
TGTGCCAGCTCCCCGGGCGAGGGGGGGAAAAATGAGCAGTTCTTC
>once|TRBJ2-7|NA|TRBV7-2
CASTPVGGSEDEQYF
TGTGCCAGCACACCGGTTGGGGGGAGTGAGGACGAGCAGTACTTC
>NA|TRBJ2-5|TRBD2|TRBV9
CASSVFHAGGQETQYF
TGTGCCAGCAGCGTATTCCACGCGGGAGGTCAAGAGACCCAGTACTTC
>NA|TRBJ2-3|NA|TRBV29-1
CSVEVPDRPDTQYF
TGCAGCGTTGAAGTCCCCGACAGGCCAGATACGCAGTATTTT
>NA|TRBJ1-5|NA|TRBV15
CATRSFLGNQPQHF
TGTGCCACCAGGAGTTTCTTGGGCAATCAGCCCCAGCATTTT
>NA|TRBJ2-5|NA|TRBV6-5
CASSYRESETQYF
TGTGCCAGCAGTTACCGGGAGAGCGAGACCCAGTACTTC
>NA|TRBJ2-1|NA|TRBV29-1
CSVEDSRPEQFF
TGCAGCGTTGAAGATTCGAGGCCTGAGCAGTTCTTC
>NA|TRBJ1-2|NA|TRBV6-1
CASSEAPAGDGYTF
TGTGCCAGCAGTGAAGCTCCAGCCGGGGATGGCTACACCTTC
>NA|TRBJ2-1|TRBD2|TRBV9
CASSVAGGSSYNEQFF
TGTGCCAGCAGCGTAGCGGGGGGAAGCTCCTACAATGAGCAGTTCTTC
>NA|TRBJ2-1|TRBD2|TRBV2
CASSAGTSGFDEQFF
TGTGCCAGCAGTGCCGGGACTAGCGGCTTTGATGAGCAGTTCTTC
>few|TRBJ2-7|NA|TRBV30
CAWSGVGGSYEQYF
TGTGCCTGGAGTGGGGTCGGGGGTTCCTACGAGCAGTACTTC
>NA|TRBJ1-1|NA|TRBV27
CASSLTAGAAFF
TGTGCCAGCAGTTTAACGGCAGGGGCGGCTTTCTTT
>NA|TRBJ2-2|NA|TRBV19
CASSNMALANTGELFF
TGTGCCAGTAGCAACATGGCCCTAGCCAACACCGGGGAGCTGTTTTTT
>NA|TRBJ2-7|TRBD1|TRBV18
CASSPTGYEQYF
TGTGCCAGCTCTCCGACAGGGTACGAGCAGTACTTC